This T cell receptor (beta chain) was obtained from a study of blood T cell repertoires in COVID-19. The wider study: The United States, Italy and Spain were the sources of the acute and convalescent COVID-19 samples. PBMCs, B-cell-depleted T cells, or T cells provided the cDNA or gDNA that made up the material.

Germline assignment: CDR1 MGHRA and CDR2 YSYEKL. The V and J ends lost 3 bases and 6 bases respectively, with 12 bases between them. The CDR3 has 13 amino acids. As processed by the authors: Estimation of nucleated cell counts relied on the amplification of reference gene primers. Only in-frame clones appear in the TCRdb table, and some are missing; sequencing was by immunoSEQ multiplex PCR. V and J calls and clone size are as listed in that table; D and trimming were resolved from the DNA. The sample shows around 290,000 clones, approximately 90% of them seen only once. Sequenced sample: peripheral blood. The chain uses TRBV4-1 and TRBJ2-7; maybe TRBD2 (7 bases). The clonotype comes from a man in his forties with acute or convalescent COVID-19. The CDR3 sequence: CASSQGGGGEQYF. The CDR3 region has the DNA TGCGCCAGCAGCCAGGGGGGGGGCGGCGAGCAGTACTTC.